This TCR beta chain was observed in a study of cytomegalovirus exposure and HLA in healthy donors. 13 Jbeta primers and 60 Vbeta primers were used for the PCR. Sequencing used immunoSEQ multiplex PCR; TCRdb keeps in-frame clones, though not all of them. Of 200,000 to 250,000 clones listed, approximately 80% are singletons. Donors likely had unrecorded immune exposures despite being nominally healthy when sampled. CDR1 and CDR2 from the germline V gene are MDHEN and SYDVKM. Unmatched junction bases numbered 5, after V lost 6 bases and J lost 9 bases. CDR3 length: 13 residues. Sequenced input: PBMCs. The J gene is TRBJ1-5, the V gene TRBV28; 10 nucleotides match TRBD1. This TCR came from a man over 45 in good health and CMV-seronegative. The CDR3 is CASSGTGVGPQHF. For the CDR3, the DNA is TGTGCCAGCAGCGGGACAGGGGTGGGGCCCCAGCATTTT. Together with reference TRBV28 and TRBJ1-5, the CDR3 gives the full variable domain: DVKVTQSSRYLVKRTGEKVFLECVQDMDHENMFWYRQDPGLGLRLIYFSYDVKMKEKGDIPEGYSVSREKKERFSLILESASTNQTSMYLCASSGTGVGPQHFGDGTRLSIL.